Below, 9 T cell receptor beta chains from the same sample are listed, as sequenced in a study of Tregs in tolerant kidney transplant recipients. Method: immunoSEQ multiplex PCR; TCRdb's copy keeps in-frame clones and lacks some. The table lists some 50,000 clones, over 85% of them singletons. Mixed chimerism was transient after nonmyeloablative marrow transplants from related graft donors. Here the sequenced sample was CD8+ T cells from blood (PBMCs), taken 12 months after the transplant. Source of these receptors: a human patient who received a combined kidney and bone marrow transplant. T cells may partly derive from the graft donor.

The sample holds one count of this clone. V and J are TRBV19 and TRBJ2-5; TRBD2 might be the D (6 bases). Germline assignment: CDR1 LNHDA and CDR2 SQIVND (reference sequence). V gave up 5 bases and J gave up 5 bases, with 12 bases separating them. The CDR3 loop spans 13 amino acids. The CDR3 here is CASSRSGSETQYF. CDR3 DNA: TGTGCCAGTAGTCGTAGCGGATCGGAGACCCAGTACTTC.

The V and J genes are TRBV9 and TRBJ2-3, with 9 bases lining up with TRBD2. V trimming: 3 bases; J trimming: 0 bases; junction bases outside the gene matches: 5. Germline V gives CDR1 SGDLS, CDR2 YYNGEE. The CDR3 totals 16 residues. The CDR3 bases are TGTGCCAGCAGCGACAGCGGGGGGCCTAGCACAGATACGCAGTATTTT. Its translation is CASSDSGGPSTDTQYF.

This clone was counted once. A junction boundary mismatches the germline segment, possibly from a read error. V is TRBV30 and J is TRBJ2-1; 8 bases line up with TRBD2. Germline CDR1 reads GTSNPN; CDR2 reads SVGIG (reference sequence). This CDR3 region has 15 residues. Here the CDR3 reads CAWGLMGGGFNEQLF. DNA of the CDR3: TGTGCCTGGGGTCTCATGGGCGGGGGGTTCAATGAGCAGCTCTTC.

The V and J genes are TRBV4-1 and TRBJ2-5; D perhaps matches TRBD2 (5 bases). Germline V gene data show CDR1 as MGHRA and CDR2 as YSYEKL. The CDR3 is 15 residues long. Trimming stripped 2 bases from V and 1 base from J, with 11 bases between. In DNA, the CDR3 is TGCGCCAGCAGCCAAAATGGGCGGGCCCAAGAGACCCAGTACTTC. It codes for CASSQNGRAQETQYF.

This clone occurred many times. The chain links TRBV7-9 to TRBJ1-2; D may be TRBD1 (5 bases). Germline CDR1 and CDR2: SEHNR and FQNEAQ (reference sequence). This CDR3 spans 17 amino acids. The V and J ends lost 7 bases and 2 bases respectively, with 23 bases between them. In nucleotides, the CDR3 is TGTGCCAGCATCATTCTCGGGGGTCAAGACGGGAACTATGGCTACACCTTC. As protein: CASIILGGQDGNYGYTF.

The V and J genes are TRBV29-1 and TRBJ2-3; 8 positions agree with TRBD2. CDR3 length equals 16 residues. Germline V gene data show CDR1 as SQVTM and CDR2 as ANQGSEA. Trimming took 0 bases from V and 0 from J; bases not matched to a gene: 5. The DNA of the CDR3 is TGCAGCGTTGAAGATGAGTTAGCGGGAAGCACAGATACGCAGTATTTT. It yields the protein CSVEDELAGSTDTQYF.

As concerns this clone: Germline is not matched at one junction end, which may reflect a read error. The J gene is TRBJ1-2, the V gene TRBV7-9; maybe TRBD1 (5 bases). The CDR3 totals 14 residues. Germline values: CDR1 SEHNR, CDR2 FQNEAQ (reference sequence). The CDR3 is CASSLISRANGCTF. The CDR3 nucleotides read TGTGCCAGCAGCTTAATTTCCAGGGCCAATGGCTGCACCTTC.

This clone was found once. V usage is TRBV27 and J usage is TRBJ2-7; 8 nucleotides agree with TRBD1. CDR1 and CDR2 (germline): MNHEY, SMNVEV (reference sequence). The trim removed 4 bases at V and 7 bases at J, leaving 9 bases unmatched. This CDR3 is built from 14 residues. The CDR3 region has the DNA TGTGCCAGCAGTTCCCAGGGGGCTTCGGAGGAGCAGTACTTC. This gives the protein CASSSQGASEEQYF.

This rearrangement joins TRBV28 to TRBJ1-1, with D possibly being TRBD1 (6 bases). The CDR3 contains 16 residues. Germline lookup yields CDR1 MDHEN and CDR2 SYDVKM. V gave up 1 base and J gave up 4 bases, with 16 bases separating them. The CDR3 nucleotides read TGTGCCAGCAGTTTATACTCCAGGGGAGGGGGCACTGAAGCTTTCTTT. Translating gives CASSLYSRGGGTEAFF.